One sample yielded the 26 T cell receptor beta chains listed below, sequenced in a study of cytomegalovirus exposure and HLA in healthy donors. Vbeta (60) and Jbeta (13) primers were used in the PCR. The protocol was immunoSEQ multiplex PCR, while the TCRdb copy is restricted to in-frame clones and leaves out a portion. Found here are approximately 160,000 clones, 60% to 80% of them singletons; the top ten hold less than 5.5%. Input material: PBMCs. These receptors were collected from a male donor in good health and CMV-seronegative.

Concerning this clone: This same CDR3 is encoded by further DNA sequences in the sample. The chain links TRBV5-1 to TRBJ2-5; D remains ambiguous. Trimming stripped 0 bases from V and 5 bases from J, with 5 bases between. CDR1 and CDR2 from the germline V gene are SGHRS and YFSETQ. The CDR3 is made up of 12 amino acids. Here the CDR3 reads CASSLAGETQYF. The CDR3 nucleotides read TGCGCCAGCAGCTTGGCGGGTGAGACCCAGTACTTC. Supplemented by reference TRBV5-1 and TRBJ2-5, the full variable domain reads KAGVTQTPRYLIKTRGQQVTLSCSPISGHRSVSWYQQTPGQGLQFLFEYFSETQRNKGNFPGRFSGRQFSNSRSEMNVSTLELGDSALYLCASSLAGETQYFGPGTRLLVL.

This rearrangement joins TRBV4-2 to TRBJ2-5; D might be TRBD2 (6 bases). The DNA end is a closer match to TRBJ2-7, so the J assignment may be wrong. CDR3 length: 16 residues. CDR1 LGHNA and CDR2 YNFKEQ come from the germline V gene. This CDR3 is CASSQDATSTRYEQYF. CDR3 bases: TGTGCCAGCAGCCAAGATGCTACTAGCACGAGGTACGAGCAGTACTTC.

This sequence joins TRBV25-1 and TRBJ1-6; 7 positions match TRBD1. V shed 1 base, J shed 9 bases, and the junction held 15 bases outside the gene matches. Germline CDR1 and CDR2: MGHDK and SYGVNS. The CDR3 is 18 residues long. The CDR3 DNA follows: TGTGCCAGCAGTGAATCCGGGAGGGGGCCCCCCAGGGGTTCACCCCTCCACTTT. It encodes CASSESGRGPPRGSPLHF.

The rearrangement links TRBV19 to TRBJ2-5, with D maybe TRBD2 (5 bases). From germline, CDR1 is LNHDA and CDR2 SQIVND (reference sequence). The V end was cut by 3 bases, the J end by 0 bases, with 8 bases between. This CDR3 has 14 residues. CDR3 bases: TGTGCCAGTAGTATGGGAGCGGACCAAGAGACCCAGTACTTC. It encodes CASSMGADQETQYF.

The rearrangement links TRBV4-2 to TRBJ1-6; D is perhaps TRBD1 (6 bases). V lost 7 bases and J lost 10, with 14 bases in between. In germline, CDR1 is LGHNA, CDR2 YNFKEQ. This CDR3 comprises 13 residues. The CDR3 sequence is CASKAGAGSPLHF. Written as DNA, the CDR3 is TGTGCCAGCAAAGCGGGGGCTGGGTCACCCCTCCACTTT.

This clone has more than one count but fewer than ten. The V call is TRBV7-8, the J call TRBJ1-4; 9 bases line up with TRBD1. This CDR3 has 13 residues. With 9 bases clipped from V and 8 bases from J, the junction kept 7 bases outside the gene matches. Germline assignment: CDR1 SGHVS and CDR2 FQNEAQ. The CDR3 DNA reads as TGTGCCAGTAACAGGGGGCGGCGGGAAAAACTGTTTTTT. Protein: CASNRGRREKLFF.

The rearrangement uses TRBV27 and TRBJ1-5; TRBD1 matches 8 bases. The CDR3 is made up of 15 amino acids. With 1 base clipped from V and 6 bases from J, the junction kept 5 bases outside the gene matches. In germline, CDR1 is MNHEY, CDR2 SMNVEV (reference sequence). For the CDR3, the DNA is TGTGCCAGCAGTTTATGGCAGGGGGCGAGTCAGCCCCAGCATTTT. Its protein product is CASSLWQGASQPQHF.

The V and J genes are TRBV27 and TRBJ1-2; TRBD1 aligns across 7 bases. Trimming cost V 6 bases and J 1 base; bases outside gene matches: 8. The CDR3 covers 15 residues. From germline, CDR1 is MNHEY and CDR2 SMNVEV (reference sequence). DNA of the CDR3: TGTGCCAGCAGGCCTTGGGACAGTAATAACTATGGCTACACCTTC. Protein product: CASRPWDSNNYGYTF.

The chain couples TRBV6-4 to TRBJ2-1; 9 bases fit TRBD1. The germline CDR1 and CDR2 sequences are MRHNA and SNTAGT. The CDR3 covers 15 residues. The V gene end was trimmed by 2 bases and the J gene end by 7 bases; junction bases not matched to a gene: 6. The CDR3 loop is CASSDRTGGRNEQFF. CDR3 sequence (DNA): TGTGCCAGCAGTGACCGAACAGGGGGCCGTAATGAGCAGTTCTTC.

The J gene is TRBJ2-7, the V gene TRBV19; D is undetermined. Germline values: CDR1 LNHDA, CDR2 SQIVND (reference sequence). Trimming removed 2 bases from V and 3 bases from J, with 14 bases in between. The CDR3 extends over 15 amino acids. CDR3 sequence reads: CASSIPPHYGYEQYF. In nucleotides, the CDR3 is TGTGCCAGTAGTATACCGCCTCACTATGGCTACGAGCAGTACTTC. Looking up the rest from reference TRBV19 and TRBJ2-7 gives the full variable domain: DGGITQSPKYLFRKEGQNVTLSCEQNLNHDAMYWYRQDPGQGLRLIYYSQIVNDFQKGDIAEGYSVSREKKESFPLTVTSAQKNPTAFYLCASSIPPHYGYEQYFGPGTRLTVT.

The V call is TRBV5-6, the J call TRBJ2-5; possibly TRBD2 for D (5 bases). The CDR3 runs 15 residues. From germline, CDR1 is SGHDT and CDR2 YYEEEE. Trimming pared 1 base from V and 4 bases from J, leaving 14 bases between. CDR3: CASSLRADYGETQYF. In DNA, the CDR3 is TGTGCCAGCAGCTTGAGGGCCGACTACGGAGAGACCCAGTACTTC.

V usage is TRBV18 and J usage is TRBJ2-5, with TRBD2 matching 7 bases. The CDR3 length is 14 residues. CDR1 KGHSH and CDR2 LQKENI come from the germline V gene. The V and J ends lost 5 bases and 4 bases, in that order; junction bases with no gene match: 7. CDR3 DNA sequence: TGTGCCAGCTCAGCTGCGGGGGTGAGAGAGACCCAGTACTTC. Translation gives CASSAAGVRETQYF.

The rearrangement uses TRBV5-6 and TRBJ2-7, with TRBD1 as a possible D gene (5 bases). CDR1 and CDR2 (germline): SGHDT, YYEEEE. V lost 1 base, J lost 0 bases, and 5 bases lay in between. This CDR3 is 13 amino acids long. DNA for the CDR3: TGTGCCAGCAGCTTGAGGGGCTCCTACGAGCAGTACTTC. Translating it yields CASSLRGSYEQYF.

The gene calls are TRBV5-1 and TRBJ2-7; TRBD2 aligns across 14 bases. Per germline, CDR1 SGHRS and CDR2 YFSETQ. J gave up 5 bases and V 0 bases, and 4 bases lay outside the gene matches. The CDR3 extends over 16 amino acids. CDR3 coding DNA: TGCGCCAGCAGCTTGGGACTAGCGGGGGGGCAGAACGAGCAGTACTTC. Protein sequence: CASSLGLAGGQNEQYF.

This sequence joins TRBV5-1 and TRBJ2-6; 8 bases match TRBD2. The V and J ends lost 4 bases and 2 bases, in that order; junction bases with no gene match: 5. CDR1 is SGHRS, CDR2 YFSETQ, per germline. The length of the CDR3 is 16 residues. The CDR3 DNA is TGCGCCAGCAGCGACGGGGGGGGGACTGGGGCCAACGTCCTGACTTTC. It translates to CASSDGGGTGANVLTF. The complete variable domain, with remaining parts taken from reference TRBV5-1 and TRBJ2-6, reads KAGVTQTPRYLIKTRGQQVTLSCSPISGHRSVSWYQQTPGQGLQFLFEYFSETQRNKGNFPGRFSGRQFSNSRSEMNVSTLELGDSALYLCASSDGGGTGANVLTFGAGSRLTVL.

V and J are TRBV14 and TRBJ2-1, with 11 bases lining up with TRBD2. Germline values: CDR1 SGHDN, CDR2 FVKESK. This CDR3 is 17 amino acids long. V dropped 0 bases and J dropped 6; count of bases not matched to a gene: 7. This CDR3 reads CASSQDRSLAGGNEQFF. CDR3 nucleotide sequence: TGTGCCAGCAGCCAAGATCGGTCGCTAGCGGGAGGCAATGAGCAGTTCTTC.

This chain connects TRBV28 to TRBJ1-1; TRBD1 might be the D (5 bases). V was clipped by 8 bases and J by 4 bases, with 8 bases between them. The CDR3 consists of 11 residues. Germline V gene lookup returns CDR1 MDHEN and CDR2 SYDVKM. The CDR3 is CASGGGTEAFF. The CDR3 nucleotides are TGTGCCAGCGGCGGGGGCACTGAAGCTTTCTTT.

As DNA, the CDR3 is TGTGCCAGCAGCTTAGTACGTGCGACAGGTCGATTTGATGGCTACACCTTC. This sequence encodes CASSLVRATGRFDGYTF. V and J are TRBV7-9 and TRBJ1-2, with a tentative D call TRBD1 (6 bases). Germline loops: CDR1 SEHNR, CDR2 FQNEAQ (reference sequence). V was pared by 1 base and J by 6 bases, with 21 bases between. The CDR3 contains 17 residues.

The table lists this clone with a few counts. The chain links TRBV29-1 to TRBJ2-1, with 11 bases fitting TRBD2. The CDR3 has 15 residues. Per the germline V gene, CDR1 is SQVTM and CDR2 is ANQGSEA. Trimming removed 4 bases from V and 8 bases from J; junction bases left unmatched: 10. The CDR3 DNA reads as TGCAGCGTTGCGCCTAGCGGGGGGTGGGCCGATGAGCAGTTCTTC. Residues: CSVAPSGGWADEQFF.

The chain combines TRBV4-1 with TRBJ2-1; 7 nucleotides match TRBD2. V was clipped by 1 base and J by 2 bases; unmatched bases: 5. The CDR3 has 16 amino acids. CDR1 MGHRA and CDR2 YSYEKL come from the germline V gene. This chain's CDR3 is CASSQVSSGAYNEQFF. In DNA form, the CDR3 reads TGCGCCAGCAGCCAAGTGTCTAGCGGCGCCTACAATGAGCAGTTCTTC.

The chain has TRBV11-2 and TRBJ2-1; 11 bases agree with TRBD2. After removal of 2 bases from V and 6 bases from J, the junction contained 3 bases not matched to a gene. The germline CDR1 and CDR2 sequences are SGHAT and FQNNGV. This CDR3 is 15 amino acids long. The CDR3 region has the DNA TGTGCCAGCAGCTTACTACTAGCGGGAGCCAATGAGCAGTTCTTC. Its protein is CASSLLLAGANEQFF. Combining the CDR3 with reference TRBV11-2 and TRBJ2-1 gives the whole variable domain EAGVAQSPRYKIIEKRQSVAFWCNPISGHATLYWYQQILGQGPKLLIQFQNNGVVDDSQLPKDRFSAERLKGVDSTLKIQPAKLEDSAVYLCASSLLLAGANEQFFGPGTRLTVL.

The rearrangement links TRBV9 to TRBJ1-2; D unresolved. Trimming removed 2 bases from V and 12 bases from J, with 35 bases in between. Germline CDR1 and CDR2: SGDLS and YYNGEE. The CDR3 runs 19 residues. The CDR3 DNA is TGTGCCAGCAGCGTGGACGAGGGAGCTTACCCCCGTTTTCAGCCAGACCACACCTTC. This encodes CASSVDEGAYPRFQPDHTF.

The chain couples TRBV11-2 to TRBJ2-7; 9 bases map to TRBD1. The CDR3 has 15 amino acids. The germline CDR1 and CDR2 sequences are SGHAT and FQNNGV. V lost 4 bases to trimming and J lost 3 bases; unmatched junction nucleotides: 7. Written as DNA, the CDR3 is TGTGCCAGCAGCTCCGAGGGACAGGGATACTACGAGCAGTACTTC. Translation gives CASSSEGQGYYEQYF.

This chain connects TRBV11-3 to TRBJ2-2, with a possible D match to TRBD1 (6 bases). The CDR3 loop spans 16 amino acids. Germline CDR1 SGHNT, CDR2 YENEEA. V was trimmed by 1 base and J by 7 bases, leaving 16 bases between them. CDR3 protein: CASSLGEGRGIGELFF. The CDR3 nucleotides read TGTGCCAGCAGCTTAGGAGAAGGCAGGGGTATCGGGGAGCTGTTTTTT. Using reference TRBV11-3 and TRBJ2-2 for the parts outside the CDR3, the full variable domain is EAGVVQSPRYKIIEKKQPVAFWCNPISGHNTLYWYLQNLGQGPELLIRYENEEAVDDSQLPKDRFSAERLKGVDSTLKIQPAELGDSAVYLCASSLGEGRGIGELFFGEGSRLTVL.

The rearrangement links TRBV7-6 to TRBJ2-7; a possible D gene is TRBD1 (6 bases). Germline V lookup: CDR1 SGHVS, CDR2 FNYEAQ. CDR3 length: 13 residues. The V and J ends lost 1 base and 5 bases respectively, with 9 bases between them. The CDR3 sequence: CASSLGTVDEQYF. The CDR3, as DNA: TGTGCCAGCAGCTTAGGGACAGTTGACGAGCAGTACTTC. Using reference TRBV7-6 and TRBJ2-7 for the parts outside the CDR3, the full variable domain is GAGVSQSPRYKVTKRGQDVALRCDPISGHVSLYWYRQALGQGPEFLTYFNYEAQQDKSGLPNDRFSAERPEGSISTLTIQRTEQRDSAMYRCASSLGTVDEQYFGPGTRLTVT.

V gene TRBV4-3 combines with J gene TRBJ2-7; TRBD1 matches at 9 bases. This CDR3 region has 15 residues. Per germline, CDR1 LGHNA and CDR2 YSLEER. V was clipped by 4 bases and J by 2 bases; unmatched bases: 6. The CDR3 spells CASSPTGTGTYEQYF. The CDR3 nucleotides are TGCGCCAGCAGCCCTACCGGGACAGGGACCTACGAGCAGTACTTC.